The 19 T cell receptor beta chains below were found in one sample sequenced in a study of identical twins. Via MiXCR, TCRdb re-called the 5' RACE reads, giving one row per CDR3 protein. The sample carries 650,000 to 750,000 distinct CDR3 sequences, 21% recorded once. This sample also belongs to another study, concerning T cells expressing NK-cell markers.

Sequences were obtained from PBMCs. The receptor set was obtained from a woman between 18 and 29 years old in good health.

This clonotype turned up a few times. The chain joins TRBV11-1 to TRBJ2-3, with 14 positions matching TRBD2. The germline gives CDR1 SGHAT, CDR2 FQDESV (reference sequence). The junction had 2 bases not matched to a gene; V was cut back by 4 bases and J by 2 bases. CDR3 size: 16 residues. The CDR3 loop reads CASSWTSGGPTDTQYF. Here the CDR3 DNA reads TGTGCCAGCAGCTGGACTAGCGGGGGGCCCACAGATACGCAGTATTTT.

This clonotype occurred many times. Germline is not matched at one junction end, which may reflect a read error. The rearrangement joins TRBV5-1 to TRBJ2-3; no reliable D call. Germline values: CDR1 SGHRS, CDR2 YFSETQ. This CDR3 has 11 residues. The CDR3 nucleotides read TGTGCCAGCAGCAGCACAGATACGCAGTATTTT. This gives the protein CASSSTDTQYF.

This chain links TRBV6-1 with TRBJ1-3; unclear D gene. The CDR3 extends over 14 amino acids. V shed 5 bases and J shed 1 base, with 9 bases lying between them. CDR1 is MNHNS and CDR2 is SASEGT in the germline V gene. CDR3 nucleotide sequence: TGTGCCAGCAGTATGGGGAGGTCTGGAAACACCATATATTTT. It yields the protein CASSMGRSGNTIYF.

Many counts were recorded for this clonotype. The rearrangement links TRBV5-1 to TRBJ2-7; D gene unclear. The CDR3 covers 14 residues. The V end was cut by 4 bases, the J end by 0 bases, with 11 bases between. The germline gives CDR1 SGHRS, CDR2 YFSETQ. The CDR3 loop reads CASSRTYGSYEQYF. The DNA of the CDR3 is TGCGCCAGCAGCCGTACTTACGGCTCCTACGAGCAGTACTTC.

V and J are TRBV5-1 and TRBJ2-1; TRBD1 or TRBD2 may be the D gene (5 bases each). CDR1 is SGHRS, CDR2 YFSETQ, per germline. This CDR3 has 16 residues. The V gene lost 4 bases and the J gene lost 11 bases, with 25 bases spanning the gap. The CDR3 reads CASSLALGTKFNQQFF. CDR3 in DNA: TGCGCCAGCAGCCTAGCCTTAGGGACGAAATTCAACCAGCAGTTCTTC.

This clonotype was observed a few times. This rearrangement joins TRBV10-3 to TRBJ1-2; D unclear. CDR3 length: 14 amino acids. CDR1 ENHRY and CDR2 SYGVKD come from the germline V gene. With 6 bases removed from V and 0 bases from J, the gap between germline ends came to 11 bases. Here the CDR3 reads CAIRTLNSNYGYTF. Written as DNA, the CDR3 is TGTGCCATCAGGACACTTAATTCTAACTATGGCTACACCTTC.

On this clonotype itself: The germline gene is not matched at one end of the junction; a read error may be the cause. The chain recombines TRBV7-9 with TRBJ2-7; D is perhaps TRBD2 (6 bases). Germline CDR1 SEHNR, CDR2 FQNEAQ (reference sequence). This CDR3 contains 12 residues. The DNA for the CDR3 is TGTGCCAGCAGCCGGGAGCGAACCCGGATGTGCTTC. Its protein product is CASSRERTRMCF.

The gene calls are TRBV7-3 and TRBJ2-1; unclear D gene. CDR3 length: 14 amino acids. Germline-derived CDR1 and CDR2 are SGHTA and FQGTGA. V was pared by 4 bases and J by 7 bases, with 14 bases between. As DNA, the CDR3 is TGTGCCAGCAGCTCGGACGGGTTTTATAATGAGCAGTTCTTC. This sequence encodes CASSSDGFYNEQFF.

The rearrangement joins TRBV20-1 to TRBJ2-7, with TRBD2 matching over 11 bases. This CDR3 comprises 13 residues. J was trimmed by 7 bases and V by 0 bases; bases with no gene match: 2. The germline V gene has CDR1 DFQATT and CDR2 SNEGSKA (reference sequence). Here the CDR3 DNA reads TGCAGTGCTAGAGAACGACTAGCGGGGGAGCAGTACTTC. Its translation: CSARERLAGEQYF.

This clonotype occurred a few times. V is TRBV9 and J is TRBJ1-1; tentative D call: TRBD1 (6 bases). The CDR3 extends over 16 amino acids. V lost 0 bases and J 3 bases, leaving 15 bases between the germline ends. CDR1 and CDR2 from the germline V gene are SGDLS and YYNGEE. The CDR3 here is CASSVGVGKGDTEAFF. The CDR3 nucleotides read TGTGCCAGCAGCGTAGGGGTTGGGAAGGGGGACACTGAAGCTTTCTTT. The full variable domain, in which reference TRBV9 and TRBJ1-1 provide the parts outside the CDR3, is DSGVTQTPKHLITATGQRVTLRCSPRSGDLSVYWYQQSLDQGLQFLIQYYNGEERAKGNILERFSAQQFPDLHSELNLSSLELGDSALYFCASSVGVGKGDTEAFFGQGTRLTVV.

The chain combines TRBV6-6 with TRBJ2-5; TRBD2 is a possible D gene (6 bases). Germline V gene data show CDR1 as MNHNY and CDR2 as SVGAGI (reference sequence). This CDR3 contains 10 residues. The V and J ends lost 10 bases and 5 bases respectively, with 8 bases between them. CDR3 sequence (DNA): TGTGCCACCGCGGGGGAGACCCAGTACTTC. Its translation: CATAGETQYF.

This clonotype was detected a few times. This chain uses TRBV12-3 or TRBV12-4 with TRBJ1-4, with TRBD1 identical over 10 bases. CDR3 length equals 15 residues. The V segment lost 7 bases and the J segment 6 bases; nucleotides outside the gene matches: 8. CDR3 sequence (DNA): TGTGCCAGCAACCGCCTAGGGACAGGGGATGAAAAACTGTTTTTT. It codes for CASNRLGTGDEKLFF.

The chain recombines TRBV20-1 with TRBJ2-1; unclear D gene. The CDR3 loop spans 10 amino acids. Germline values: CDR1 DFQATT, CDR2 SNEGSKA (reference sequence). CDR3 sequence reads: CSIRRDEQFF. CDR3 in DNA: TGCAGCATAAGACGGGATGAGCAGTTCTTC.

This clonotype was detected a few times. This rearrangement joins TRBV21-1 to TRBJ2-1; no check of the table's D call, TRBD2, against the DNA was made. TRBV21-1 is assigned pseudogene status. CDR3 length equals 15 residues. The CDR3 protein is CASSKDVTRDSEQFF. The CDR3 DNA reads as TGTGCCAGCAGCAAAGATGTGACTAGGGATAGTGAGCAGTTCTTC.

This clonotype was detected only once. One end of the junction varies from germline; a read error may be responsible. The chain combines TRBV4-1 with TRBJ2-1; perhaps TRBD2 as D (5 bases). The CDR3 spans 11 residues. Germline V lookup: CDR1 MGHRA, CDR2 YSYEKL. The DNA for the CDR3 is TGCGCCAGCAGCCAAGGGACTCAGCAGCTCTTC. Translated, it gives CASSQGTQQLF.

This rearrangement joins TRBV5-1 to TRBJ2-1; 11 bases line up with TRBD2. The CDR3 extends over 16 amino acids. CDR1 and CDR2 (germline): SGHRS, YFSETQ. With 2 bases clipped from V and 10 bases from J, the junction kept 11 bases outside the gene matches. In DNA, the CDR3 is TGCGCCAGCAGCTTAAGAGTAGCGGGGGGGCAAAGCGAGCAGTTCTTC. This translates into CASSLRVAGGQSEQFF.

This clonotype came up a few times. CDR3 sequence reads: CAISGGGDRGLNYGYTF. CDR3 sequence (DNA): TGTGCCATCAGTGGGGGCGGAGACAGGGGGCTTAACTATGGCTACACCTTC. The chain carries TRBV10-3 and TRBJ1-2, with TRBD1 matching 10 bases. The germline CDR1 and CDR2 sequences are ENHRY and SYGVKD. The CDR3 sequence is 17 residues long. V was pared by 4 bases and J by 1 base, with 9 bases of the junction left unmatched.

This chain joins TRBV25-1 and TRBJ2-1; 11 positions agree with TRBD2. V trimming: 7 bases; J trimming: 10 bases; junction bases outside the gene matches: 15. Germline CDR1 and CDR2: MGHDK and SYGVNS. The CDR3 length is 16 residues. The DNA for the CDR3 is TGTGCCAGCAACCCGAGGCGGACTAGCGGGCAAGGGGAGCAGTTCTTC. The encoded protein is CASNPRRTSGQGEQFF.

The rearrangement links TRBV11-2 to TRBJ2-7; D may correspond to TRBD1 or TRBD2 (5 bases each). Germline CDR1 reads SGHAT; CDR2 reads FQNNGV. This CDR3 spans 15 amino acids. Trimming took 4 bases from V and 3 from J, leaving 16 bases between them. As DNA, the CDR3 is TGTGCCAGCAGCTCCGTTCGGGACGCCGGCTACGAGCAGTACTTC. Amino acid sequence: CASSSVRDAGYEQYF.